The 9 T cell receptor beta chains in this list originate from one sample, sequenced in a study of identical twins. TCRdb passed the 5' RACE reads through MiXCR, listing each CDR3 protein once. The data show 500,000 to 550,000 distinct CDR3 sequences, roughly a fifth seen once. The same sample was also studied in work on T cells expressing NK-cell markers.

The sample comprised CD4+ T cells sorted from blood. These receptors all come from a woman younger than 30 in good health.

This clonotype was seen a handful of times. The genes are TRBV5-1 and TRBJ1-5; 7 bases line up with TRBD1. Germline V gene sequence: CDR1 SGHRS, CDR2 YFSETQ. This CDR3 comprises 14 residues. J lost 5 bases, V lost 1 base, and 3 bases had no gene match. CDR3 region: CASSLTGADQPQHF. CDR3 nucleotide sequence: TGCGCCAGCAGCTTGACAGGGGCCGATCAGCCCCAGCATTTT.

This clonotype was seen a few times. The chain's CDR3 is CASSPSKWSGRSETQYF. The CDR3 region has the DNA TGTGCCAGCAGTCCCTCCAAGTGGAGCGGGAGGAGTGAGACCCAGTACTTC. The V gene is TRBV6-1, the J gene TRBJ2-5; 9 positions match TRBD2. V lost 5 bases to trimming and J lost 5 bases; unmatched junction nucleotides: 15. The CDR3 has 17 residues. Per germline, CDR1 MNHNS and CDR2 SASEGT.

The sample holds many counts of this clonotype. The chain uses TRBV20-1 and TRBJ2-3; 7 positions match TRBD2. The trim removed 4 bases at V and 4 bases at J, leaving 8 bases unmatched. This CDR3 spans 14 amino acids. CDR1 and CDR2 (germline): DFQATT, SNEGSKA (reference sequence). This chain's CDR3 is CSATRREFADTQYF. Written as DNA, the CDR3 is TGCAGTGCTACCAGGCGGGAGTTTGCAGATACGCAGTATTTT.

This clonotype was counted between two and nine times. The rearrangement links TRBV4-3 to TRBJ2-5; TRBD1 aligns across 7 bases. Trimming removed 0 bases from V and 3 bases from J; junction bases left unmatched: 4. The CDR3 extends over 15 amino acids. In germline, CDR1 is LGHNA, CDR2 YSLEER. The CDR3 bases are TGCGCCAGCAGCCAAGATTACGGGACAGAAGAGACCCAGTACTTC. This sequence encodes CASSQDYGTEETQYF.

This clonotype appeared many times. The chain joins TRBV20-1 to TRBJ2-1; TRBD2 agrees at 8 bases. J was trimmed by 11 bases and V by 5 bases; bases with no gene match: 8. Germline CDR1 is DFQATT and CDR2 is SNEGSKA (reference sequence). CDR3 length: 12 residues. The DNA for the CDR3 is TGCAGTGCTCGCGGGGGGCCCAACCAGCAGTTCTTC. It yields the protein CSARGGPNQQFF.

This clonotype was picked up many times. The chain is built from TRBV6-5 and TRBJ2-7, with D possibly being TRBD1 (6 bases). Germline V gene sequence: CDR1 MNHEY, CDR2 SVGAGI. The CDR3 is made up of 17 amino acids. V lost 2 bases to trimming and J lost 1 base, with 18 bases between them. In DNA, the CDR3 is TGTGCCAGCAGTTACAGAGGGACATCCGGACAATCCTACGAGCAGTACTTC. Its translation: CASSYRGTSGQSYEQYF.

The CDR3 loop reads CASSYQVVITYEQYF. The CDR3 DNA follows: TGTGCCAGCAGTTATCAAGTGGTGATAACCTACGAGCAGTACTTC. This chain connects TRBV6-2 or TRBV6-3 to TRBJ2-7; no reliable D call. The CDR3 covers 15 residues. With 3 bases removed from V and 2 bases from J, the gap between germline ends came to 14 bases. Germline assignment: CDR1 MNHEY and CDR2 SVGEGT.

This chain links TRBV5-1 with TRBJ2-3; 9 bases agree with TRBD1. The germline V gene has CDR1 SGHRS and CDR2 YFSETQ. The CDR3 extends over 14 amino acids. Losses at the gene ends were 6 bases for V and 4 bases for J; bases not matched to a gene: 6. The CDR3 sequence is CASNTGGDSDTQYF. CDR3 DNA sequence: TGCGCCAGCAACACAGGGGGCGATTCAGATACGCAGTATTTT.

This clonotype was counted a few times. The V gene is TRBV20-1, the J gene TRBJ2-1, with 7 bases lining up with TRBD1. The CDR3 length is 13 residues. The V gene's germline CDR1 is DFQATT and CDR2 SNEGSKA (reference sequence). The V gene end was trimmed by 5 bases and the J gene end by 8 bases; junction bases not matched to a gene: 9. CDR3 residues: CSASDRAPDEQFF. CDR3 DNA sequence: TGCAGTGCTTCCGACAGGGCCCCAGATGAGCAGTTCTTC.